This TCR beta chain was captured in a study of blood T cell repertoires in COVID-19. The table came from immunoSEQ multiplex PCR; TCRdb's copy has only in-frame clones and leaves some out. This sample has approximately 190,000 clones, with roughly four fifths found just once. Trimming took 0 bases from V and 5 from J, leaving 15 bases between them. Germline V gene data show CDR1 as SGHRS and CDR2 as YFSETQ. The CDR3 contains 15 residues. This rearrangement joins TRBV5-1 to TRBJ2-7; a possible D gene is TRBD2 (6 bases). The sequence was collected from a woman aged 70-85 years with active or convalescent COVID-19. Sequenced: peripheral blood. The CDR3 loop reads CASSLGWGGVNEQYF. CDR3 sequence (DNA): TGCGCCAGCAGCTTGGGGTGGGGAGGTGTCAACGAGCAGTACTTC.